This T cell receptor beta chain was obtained from a study of blood T cell repertoires in COVID-19. Study background: Acute-phase and convalescent COVID-19 samples originated in the United States, Italy and Spain. Sources were T cells, B-cell-depleted T cells, or PBMCs; the material itself was cDNA or gDNA.

CDR1 and CDR2 from the germline V gene are MGHRA and YSYEKL. V was pared by 0 bases and J by 7 bases, with 6 bases between. This CDR3 is built from 12 residues. Under the authors' procedure: Reference gene primers were amplified, and this amplification served to estimate nucleated cell counts. Libraries were prepared by immunoSEQ multiplex PCR; TCRdb keeps only in-frame clonotypes and omits some of them. The V and J calls and the clone size are those of that table, but D and trimming were determined from the DNA. The sample holds roughly 200,000 clones, about 87% seen once. Input material: peripheral blood. This sequence was found in a woman aged 25 to 39 with acute or convalescent COVID-19. This chain uses TRBV4-1 with TRBJ2-5; no reliable D call. The CDR3 reads CASSQDLRTQYF. For the CDR3, the DNA is TGCGCCAGCAGCCAAGATCTTAGGACCCAGTACTTC.